This record concerns one TCR beta chain sequence. Its antigen is still unknown. The data were taken from a study of cytomegalovirus exposure and HLA in healthy donors. Study summary: Roughly four fifths of around 400 genotyped donors fell in the Caucasian-associated ancestry cluster. Study outcomes and limitations: Common viral pathogens were later found to be apparently linked to several of the most significant clusters.

Both 60 Vbeta primers and 13 Jbeta primers went into the PCR. The table came from immunoSEQ multiplex PCR; TCRdb's copy has only in-frame clones and leaves some out. The data show about 150,000 clones, more than 75% seen once. Sampled while nominally healthy, donors likely had unrecorded immune exposures. The V gene's germline CDR1 is MNHNY and CDR2 SVGAGI (reference sequence). The CDR3 extends over 15 amino acids. The ends were cut back, 2 bases at V and 0 bases at J, with 8 bases in the middle. The source of this sequence is a middle-aged woman in good health and CMV-seronegative. Sequences were obtained from PBMCs. The chain links TRBV6-6 to TRBJ1-5; the D is unclear. The CDR3 nucleotides are TGTGCCAGCAGTTACGGGCAGTCTAGCAATCAGCCCCAGCATTTT. Its protein product is CASSYGQSSNQPQHF.